This T cell receptor beta chain came from a study of shared clonotypes between healthy human individuals. Points from the study as a whole: With few donors, the genetic and exposure-history diversity represented was limited.

In the study's own analysis: Junction-only sequences without quality scores were provided by ImmunoSEQ, so filtering was different. Sequenced by immunoSEQ multiplex PCR; TCRdb stores in-frame clones only, minus some. V and J calls and clone size come straight from that table; D and trimming were deduced from the DNA. Counted here are more than 550,000 clones, around 90% occurring once; the ten biggest clones make up 30% to 35%. J gave up 4 bases and V 3 bases, and 12 bases lay outside the gene matches. The CDR3 is 17 residues long. The germline V gene has CDR1 LGHNA and CDR2 YSLEER. To note about this clone: As yet, its antigen is unknown.

Specimen: memory CD8+ T cells from PBMCs. The subset: CD45RO+ cells pooled with CCR7-negative TemRA cells. The chain is built from TRBV4-3 and TRBJ2-1; 7 bases line up with TRBD2. The receptor was derived from a man younger than 35 in good health. Some clones in this sample may be carry-over from other donors' samples. CDR3 sequence reads: CASSHTLAEGNYNEQFF. As DNA, the CDR3 is TGCGCCAGCAGCCACACCCTAGCGGAGGGAAATTACAATGAGCAGTTCTTC.